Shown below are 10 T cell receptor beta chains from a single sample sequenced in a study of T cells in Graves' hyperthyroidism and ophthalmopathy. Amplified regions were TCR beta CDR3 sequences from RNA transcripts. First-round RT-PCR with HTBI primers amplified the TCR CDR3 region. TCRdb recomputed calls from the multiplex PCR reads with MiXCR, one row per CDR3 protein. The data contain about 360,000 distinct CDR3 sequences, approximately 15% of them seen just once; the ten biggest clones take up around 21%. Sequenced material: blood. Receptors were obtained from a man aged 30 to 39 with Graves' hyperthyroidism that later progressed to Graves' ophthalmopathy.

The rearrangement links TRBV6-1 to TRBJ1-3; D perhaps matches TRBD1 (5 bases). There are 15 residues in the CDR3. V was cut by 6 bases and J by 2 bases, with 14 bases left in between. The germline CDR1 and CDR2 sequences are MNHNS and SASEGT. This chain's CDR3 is CASSSPARAGNTIYF. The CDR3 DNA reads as TGTGCCAGCAGCTCCCCTGCCAGGGCTGGAAACACCATATATTTT.

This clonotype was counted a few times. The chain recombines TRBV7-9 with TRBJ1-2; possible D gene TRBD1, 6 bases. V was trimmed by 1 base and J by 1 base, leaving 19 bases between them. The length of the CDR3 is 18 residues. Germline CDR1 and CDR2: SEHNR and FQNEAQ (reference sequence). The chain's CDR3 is CASSLGGWGTPDNYGYTF. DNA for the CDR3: TGTGCCAGCAGCTTAGGGGGCTGGGGGACACCTGATAACTATGGCTACACCTTC.

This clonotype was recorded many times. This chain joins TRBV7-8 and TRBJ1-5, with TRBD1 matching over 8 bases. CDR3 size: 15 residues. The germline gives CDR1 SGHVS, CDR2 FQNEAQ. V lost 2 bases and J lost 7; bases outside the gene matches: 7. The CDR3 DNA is TGTGCCAGCAGCTTATCGGGACAGGTCGGCCAGCCCCAGCATTTT. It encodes CASSLSGQVGQPQHF.

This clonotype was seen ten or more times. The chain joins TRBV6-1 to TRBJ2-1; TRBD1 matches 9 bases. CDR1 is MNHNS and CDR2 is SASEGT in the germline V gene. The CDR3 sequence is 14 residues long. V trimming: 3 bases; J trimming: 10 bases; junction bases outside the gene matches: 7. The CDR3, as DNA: TGTGCCAGCAGTGAGCGGACAGGGGCAGGGGAGCAGTTCTTC. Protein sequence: CASSERTGAGEQFF.

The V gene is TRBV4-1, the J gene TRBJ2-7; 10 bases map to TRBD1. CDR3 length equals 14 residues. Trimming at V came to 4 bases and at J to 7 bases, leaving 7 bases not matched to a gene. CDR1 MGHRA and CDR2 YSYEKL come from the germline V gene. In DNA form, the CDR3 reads TGCGCCAGCAGCCGGGGACAGGGGCTGGGGGAGCAGTACTTC. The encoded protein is CASSRGQGLGEQYF.

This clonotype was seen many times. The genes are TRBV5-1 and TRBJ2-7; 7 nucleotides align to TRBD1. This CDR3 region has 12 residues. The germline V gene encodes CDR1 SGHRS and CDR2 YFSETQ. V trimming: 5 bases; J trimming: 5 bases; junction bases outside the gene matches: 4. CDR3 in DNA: TGCGCCAGCAGAACAGGGGACAACGAGCAGTACTTC. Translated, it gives CASRTGDNEQYF.

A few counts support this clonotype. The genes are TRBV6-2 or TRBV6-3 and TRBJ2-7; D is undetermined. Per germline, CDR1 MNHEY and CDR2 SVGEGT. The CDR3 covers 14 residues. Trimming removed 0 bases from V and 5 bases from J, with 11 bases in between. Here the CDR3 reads CASSYSTLRDEQYF. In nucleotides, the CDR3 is TGTGCCAGCAGTTACTCGACCCTAAGGGACGAGCAGTACTTC.

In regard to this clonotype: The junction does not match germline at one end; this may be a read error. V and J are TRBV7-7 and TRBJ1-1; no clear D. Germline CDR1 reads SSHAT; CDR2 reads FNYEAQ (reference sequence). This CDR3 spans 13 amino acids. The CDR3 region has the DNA TGTGCTAGCAGCTTCAAACCGAACACTGAAGCTTTCTTT. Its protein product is CASSFKPNTEAFF.

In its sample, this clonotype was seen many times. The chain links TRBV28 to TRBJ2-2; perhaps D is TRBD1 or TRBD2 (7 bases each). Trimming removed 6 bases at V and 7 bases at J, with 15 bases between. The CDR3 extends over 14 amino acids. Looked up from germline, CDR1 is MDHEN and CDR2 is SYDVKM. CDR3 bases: TGTGCCAGCAGGGGGGGGACAGTCCACGGGGAGCTGTTTTTT. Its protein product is CASRGGTVHGELFF.

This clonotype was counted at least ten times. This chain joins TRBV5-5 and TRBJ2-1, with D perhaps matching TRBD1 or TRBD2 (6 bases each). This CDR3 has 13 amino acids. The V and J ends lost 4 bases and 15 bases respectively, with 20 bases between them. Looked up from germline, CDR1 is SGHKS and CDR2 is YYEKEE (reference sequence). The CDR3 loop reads CASSQDFRGQWFF. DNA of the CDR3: TGTGCCAGCAGCCAAGATTTTCGGGGGCAATGGTTCTTC.